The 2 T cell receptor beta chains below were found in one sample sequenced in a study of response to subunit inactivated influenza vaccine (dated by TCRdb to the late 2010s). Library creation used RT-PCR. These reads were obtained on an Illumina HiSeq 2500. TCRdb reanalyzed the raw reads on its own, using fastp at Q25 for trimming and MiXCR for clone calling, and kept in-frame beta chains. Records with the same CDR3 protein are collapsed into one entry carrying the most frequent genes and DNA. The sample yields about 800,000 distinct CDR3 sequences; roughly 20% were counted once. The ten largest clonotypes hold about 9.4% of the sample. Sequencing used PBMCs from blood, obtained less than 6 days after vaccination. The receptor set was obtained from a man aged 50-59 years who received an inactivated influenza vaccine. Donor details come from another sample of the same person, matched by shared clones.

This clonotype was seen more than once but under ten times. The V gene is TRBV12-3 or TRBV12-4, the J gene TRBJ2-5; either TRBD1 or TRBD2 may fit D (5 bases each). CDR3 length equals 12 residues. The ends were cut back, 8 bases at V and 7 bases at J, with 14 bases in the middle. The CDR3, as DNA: TGTGCCAGCGGGACGGACGGTCGGACCCAGTACTTC. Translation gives CASGTDGRTQYF.

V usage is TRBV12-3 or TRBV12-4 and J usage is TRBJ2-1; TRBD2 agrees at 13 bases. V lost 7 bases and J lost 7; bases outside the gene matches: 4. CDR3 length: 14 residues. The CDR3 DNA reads TGTGCCAGCACCACTAGCGGGAGGGGGAATGAGCAGTTCTTC. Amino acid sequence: CASTTSGRGNEQFF.